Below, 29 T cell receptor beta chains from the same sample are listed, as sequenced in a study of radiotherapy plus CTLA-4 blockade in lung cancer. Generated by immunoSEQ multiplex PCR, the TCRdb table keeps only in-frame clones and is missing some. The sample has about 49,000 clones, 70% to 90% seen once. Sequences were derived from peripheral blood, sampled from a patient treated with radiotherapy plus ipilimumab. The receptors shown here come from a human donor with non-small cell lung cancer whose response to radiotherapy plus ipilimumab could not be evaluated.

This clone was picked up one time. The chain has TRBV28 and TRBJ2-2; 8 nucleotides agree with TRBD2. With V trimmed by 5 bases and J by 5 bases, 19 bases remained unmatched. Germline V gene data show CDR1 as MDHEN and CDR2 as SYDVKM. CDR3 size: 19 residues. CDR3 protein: CASSLFAGGRDFSTGELFF. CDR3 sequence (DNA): TGTGCCAGCAGTCTCTTCGCGGGAGGTCGGGATTTTTCGACCGGGGAGCTGTTTTTT.

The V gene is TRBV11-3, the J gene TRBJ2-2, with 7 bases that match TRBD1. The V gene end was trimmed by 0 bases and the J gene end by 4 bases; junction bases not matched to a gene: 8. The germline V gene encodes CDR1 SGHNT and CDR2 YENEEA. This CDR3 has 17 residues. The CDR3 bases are TGTGCCAGCAGCTTAGATGGGGCTGGGGACAGCACCGGGGAGCTGTTTTTT. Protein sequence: CASSLDGAGDSTGELFF.

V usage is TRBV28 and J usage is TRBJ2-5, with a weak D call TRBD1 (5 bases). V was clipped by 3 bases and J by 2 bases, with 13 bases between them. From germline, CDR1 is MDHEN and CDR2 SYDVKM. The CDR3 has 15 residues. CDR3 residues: CASSFPQAEQETQYF. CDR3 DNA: TGTGCCAGCAGTTTCCCACAGGCGGAACAAGAGACCCAGTACTTC. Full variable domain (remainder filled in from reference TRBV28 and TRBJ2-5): DVKVTQSSRYLVKRTGEKVFLECVQDMDHENMFWYRQDPGLGLRLIYFSYDVKMKEKGDIPEGYSVSREKKERFSLILESASTNQTSMYLCASSFPQAEQETQYFGPGTRLLVL.

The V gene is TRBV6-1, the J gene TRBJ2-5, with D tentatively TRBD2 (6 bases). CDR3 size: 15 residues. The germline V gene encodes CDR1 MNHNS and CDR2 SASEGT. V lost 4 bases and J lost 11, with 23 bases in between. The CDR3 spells CASSVLAGGPGEQYF. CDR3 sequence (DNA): TGTGCCAGCAGTGTCCTAGCTGGAGGGCCGGGGGAGCAGTACTTC.

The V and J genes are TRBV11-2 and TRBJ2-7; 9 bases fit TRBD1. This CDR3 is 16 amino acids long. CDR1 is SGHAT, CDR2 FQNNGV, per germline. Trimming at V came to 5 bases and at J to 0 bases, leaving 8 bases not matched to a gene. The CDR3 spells CASSKGGQGYSYEQYF. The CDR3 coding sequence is TGTGCCAGCAGCAAGGGGGGACAGGGTTACTCCTACGAGCAGTACTTC.

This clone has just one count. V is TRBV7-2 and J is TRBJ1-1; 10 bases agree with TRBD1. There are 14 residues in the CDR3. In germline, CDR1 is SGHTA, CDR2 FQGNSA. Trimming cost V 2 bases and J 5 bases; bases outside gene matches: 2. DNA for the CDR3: TGTGCCAGCAGCTTATTGGGACAGGGGACTGAAGCTTTCTTT. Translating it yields CASSLLGQGTEAFF.

CDR3 nucleotide sequence: TGTGCCAGCAAGTCCCGGGTGGAGTATTTT. This codes for CASKSRVEYF. The rearrangement links TRBV6-5 to TRBJ2-3; unclear D gene. Germline loops: CDR1 MNHEY, CDR2 SVGAGI. Trimming shortened V by 7 bases and J by 13 bases, and 12 bases separated the two germline ends. This CDR3 has 10 amino acids.

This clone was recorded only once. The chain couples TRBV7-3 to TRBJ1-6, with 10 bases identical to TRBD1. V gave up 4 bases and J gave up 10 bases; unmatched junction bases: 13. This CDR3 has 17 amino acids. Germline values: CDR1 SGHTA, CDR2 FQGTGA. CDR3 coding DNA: TGTGCCAGCAGCTCAGAGGGGCCGGGGACAGGGGCCTCACCCCTCCACTTT. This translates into CASSSEGPGTGASPLHF.

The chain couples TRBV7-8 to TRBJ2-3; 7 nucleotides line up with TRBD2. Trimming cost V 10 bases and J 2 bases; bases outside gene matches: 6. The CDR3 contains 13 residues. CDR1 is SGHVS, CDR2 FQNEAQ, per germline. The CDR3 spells CATKGRATDTQYF. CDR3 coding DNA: TGTGCCACCAAGGGGAGGGCCACAGATACGCAGTATTTT.

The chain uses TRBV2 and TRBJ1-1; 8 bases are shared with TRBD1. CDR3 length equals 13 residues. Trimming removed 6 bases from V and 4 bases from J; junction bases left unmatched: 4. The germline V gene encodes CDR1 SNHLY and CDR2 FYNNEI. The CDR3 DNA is TGTGCCAGCAGCATCACAGGGGGCACTGAAGCTTTCTTT. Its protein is CASSITGGTEAFF.

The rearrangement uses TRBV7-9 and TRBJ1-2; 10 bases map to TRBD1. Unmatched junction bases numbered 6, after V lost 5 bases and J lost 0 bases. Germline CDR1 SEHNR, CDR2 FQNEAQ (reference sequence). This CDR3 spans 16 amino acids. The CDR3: CASSAPGTGANYGYTF. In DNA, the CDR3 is TGTGCCAGCAGCGCTCCCGGGACAGGGGCTAACTATGGCTACACCTTC.

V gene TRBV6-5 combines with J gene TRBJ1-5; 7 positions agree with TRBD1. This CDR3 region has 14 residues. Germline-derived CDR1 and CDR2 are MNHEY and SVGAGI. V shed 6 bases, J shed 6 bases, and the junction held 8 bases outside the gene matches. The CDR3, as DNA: TGTGCCAGCAGCCCACAGGGGTCCCGTCAGCCCCAGCATTTT. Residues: CASSPQGSRQPQHF.

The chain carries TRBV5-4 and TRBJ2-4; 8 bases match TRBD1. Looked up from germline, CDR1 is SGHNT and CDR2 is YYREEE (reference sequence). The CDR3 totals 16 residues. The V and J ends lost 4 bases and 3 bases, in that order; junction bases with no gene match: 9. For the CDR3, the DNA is TGTGCCAGCAGCCCAAACAGGGGGTATGACAAAAACATTCAGTACTTC. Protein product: CASSPNRGYDKNIQYF. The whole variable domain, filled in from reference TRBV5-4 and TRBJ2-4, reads ETGVTQSPTHLIKTRGQQVTLRCSSQSGHNTVSWYQQALGQGPQFIFQYYREEENGRGNFPPRFSGLQFPNYSSELNVNALELDDSALYLCASSPNRGYDKNIQYFGAGTRLSVL.

CDR3 loop: CASSHRGLVTDTQYF. The CDR3 DNA follows: TGTGCCAGCTCACACAGGGGTTTGGTGACAGATACGCAGTATTTT. The chain recombines TRBV18 with TRBJ2-3; TRBD1 matches 7 bases. Trimming removed 4 bases from V and 3 bases from J; junction bases left unmatched: 7. The CDR3 covers 15 residues. CDR1 and CDR2 from the germline V gene are KGHSH and LQKENI.

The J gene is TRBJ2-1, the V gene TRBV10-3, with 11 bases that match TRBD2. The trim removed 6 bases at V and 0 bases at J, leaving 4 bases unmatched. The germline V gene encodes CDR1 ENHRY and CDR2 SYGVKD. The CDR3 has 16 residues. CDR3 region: CAIREGLAASYNEQFF. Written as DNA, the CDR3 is TGTGCCATCAGGGAGGGACTAGCGGCCTCCTACAATGAGCAGTTCTTC.

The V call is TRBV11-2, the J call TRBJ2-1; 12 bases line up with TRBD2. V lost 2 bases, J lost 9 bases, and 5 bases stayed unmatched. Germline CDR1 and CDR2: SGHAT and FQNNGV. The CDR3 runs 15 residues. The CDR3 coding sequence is TGTGCCAGCAGCTTACTAGCGGGAGGGCCGGGTGAGCAGTTCTTC. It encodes CASSLLAGGPGEQFF.

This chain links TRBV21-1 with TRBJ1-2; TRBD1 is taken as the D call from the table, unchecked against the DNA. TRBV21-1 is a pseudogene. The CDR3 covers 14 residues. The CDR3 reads CASSDSGHCYGYTF. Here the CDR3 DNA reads TGTGCCAGCAGTGACAGTGGCCATTGCTATGGCTACACCTTC.

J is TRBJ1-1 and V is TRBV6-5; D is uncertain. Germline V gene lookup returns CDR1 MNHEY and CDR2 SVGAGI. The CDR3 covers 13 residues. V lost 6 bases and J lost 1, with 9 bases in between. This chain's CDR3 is CASSRGANTEAFF. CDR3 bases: TGTGCCAGCAGCCGGGGAGCGAACACTGAAGCTTTCTTT.

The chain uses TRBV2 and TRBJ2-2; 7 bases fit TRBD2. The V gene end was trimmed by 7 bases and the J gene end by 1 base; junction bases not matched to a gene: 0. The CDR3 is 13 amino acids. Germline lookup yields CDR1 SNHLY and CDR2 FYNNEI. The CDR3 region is CASKRENTGELFF. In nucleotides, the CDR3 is TGTGCCAGCAAGCGGGAGAACACCGGGGAGCTGTTTTTT.

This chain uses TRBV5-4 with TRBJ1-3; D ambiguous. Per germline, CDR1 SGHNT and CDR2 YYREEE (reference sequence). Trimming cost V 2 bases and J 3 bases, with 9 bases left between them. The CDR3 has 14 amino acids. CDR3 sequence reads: CASSFGGLGNTIYF. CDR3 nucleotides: TGTGCCAGCAGCTTTGGTGGGCTTGGAAACACCATATATTTT.

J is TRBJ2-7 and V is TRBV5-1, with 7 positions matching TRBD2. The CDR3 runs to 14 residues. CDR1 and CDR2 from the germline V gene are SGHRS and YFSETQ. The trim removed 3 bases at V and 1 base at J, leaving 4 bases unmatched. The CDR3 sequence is CASSWGGGSYEQYF. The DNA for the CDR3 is TGCGCCAGCAGCTGGGGCGGGGGATCCTACGAGCAGTACTTC.

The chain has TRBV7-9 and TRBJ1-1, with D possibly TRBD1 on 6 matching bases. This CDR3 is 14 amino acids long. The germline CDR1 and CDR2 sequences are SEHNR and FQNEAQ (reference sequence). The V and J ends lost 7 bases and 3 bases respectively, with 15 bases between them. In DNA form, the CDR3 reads TGTGCCAGCACCGTTACAGGGTCCTACACTGAAGCTTTCTTT. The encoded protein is CASTVTGSYTEAFF.

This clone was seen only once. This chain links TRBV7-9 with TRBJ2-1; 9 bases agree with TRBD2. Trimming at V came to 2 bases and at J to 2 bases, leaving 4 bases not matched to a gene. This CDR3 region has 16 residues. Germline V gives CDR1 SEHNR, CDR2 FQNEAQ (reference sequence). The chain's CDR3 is CASSLRTSGPYNEQFF. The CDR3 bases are TGTGCCAGCAGCTTAAGAACTAGCGGGCCCTACAATGAGCAGTTCTTC.

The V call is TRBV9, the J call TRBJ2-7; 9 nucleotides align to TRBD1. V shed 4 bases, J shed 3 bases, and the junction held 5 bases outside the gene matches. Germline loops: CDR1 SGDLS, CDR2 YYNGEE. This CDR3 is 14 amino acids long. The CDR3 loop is CASSSTTGGYEQYF. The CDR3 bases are TGTGCCAGCAGCTCTACGACAGGGGGCTACGAGCAGTACTTC.

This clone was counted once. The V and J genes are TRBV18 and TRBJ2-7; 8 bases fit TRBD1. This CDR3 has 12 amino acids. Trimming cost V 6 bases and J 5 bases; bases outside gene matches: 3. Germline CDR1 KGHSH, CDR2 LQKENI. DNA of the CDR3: TGTGCCAGCTCCCAACAGGGGGACGAGCAGTACTTC. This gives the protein CASSQQGDEQYF.

CDR3 nucleotides: TGTGCCAGCAGCTTAAACCCCTGGTCCTTCTCCTACGAGCAGTACTTC. Protein sequence: CASSLNPWSFSYEQYF. J is TRBJ2-5 and V is TRBV7-8; D uncertain. The last part of the DNA fits TRBJ2-7 better; the J call may be wrong. The CDR3 is 16 amino acids. Germline CDR1 reads SGHVS; CDR2 reads FQNEAQ.

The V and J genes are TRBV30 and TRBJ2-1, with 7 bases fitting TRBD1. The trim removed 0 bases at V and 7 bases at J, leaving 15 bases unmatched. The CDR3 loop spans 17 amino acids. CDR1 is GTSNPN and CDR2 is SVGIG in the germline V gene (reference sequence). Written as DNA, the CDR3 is TGTGCCTGGAGTGTACTGATTGCCAGGGGGAATCGGAATGAGCAGTTCTTC. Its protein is CAWSVLIARGNRNEQFF.

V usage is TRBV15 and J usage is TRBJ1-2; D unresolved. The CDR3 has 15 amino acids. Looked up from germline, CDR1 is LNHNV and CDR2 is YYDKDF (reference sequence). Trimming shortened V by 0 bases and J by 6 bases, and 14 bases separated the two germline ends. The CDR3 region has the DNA TGTGCCACCAGCAGAGATTCGGAGGGATGGAATGGCTACACCTTC. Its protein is CATSRDSEGWNGYTF.

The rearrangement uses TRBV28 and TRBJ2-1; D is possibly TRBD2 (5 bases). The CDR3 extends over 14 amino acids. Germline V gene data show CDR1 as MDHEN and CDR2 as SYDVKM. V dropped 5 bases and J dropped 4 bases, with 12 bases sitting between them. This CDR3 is CASSRGALYNEQFF. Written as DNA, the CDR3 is TGTGCCAGCAGTCGGGGAGCTCTTTACAATGAGCAGTTCTTC.